This paragraph reports one TCR beta chain. Its matching antigen is unknown. These data originate in a study of OX40 agonist ivuxolimab in advanced cancers. Looking at the study overall: Patients in dose escalation had liver, melanoma, kidney or head and neck cancers.

Overall study results and limits: Relatively little clonal expansion, among the lowest observed, appeared in partial responders at 0.1-3.0 mg/kg. Also showing low normalized T-cell clonal expansion were some of the nonresponders.

Sequenced by immunoSEQ multiplex PCR; TCRdb stores in-frame clones only, minus some. The sample shows approximately 92,000 clones, roughly 95% of them seen only once. Germline CDR1 is SGHDT and CDR2 is YYEEEE. This CDR3 comprises 11 residues. V lost 7 bases to trimming and J lost 8 bases, with 10 bases between them. The V call is TRBV5-6, the J call TRBJ1-3; D may be TRBD1 (5 bases). The source of this sequence is an adult with an advanced solid tumor such as melanoma, head and neck, liver or kidney cancer. This sample comprised CD4+ or CD8+ T cells sorted from blood, obtained in a trial of the OX40 agonist ivuxolimab. The CDR3 sequence: CASAGRDTIYF. The CDR3 coding sequence is TGTGCCAGCGCAGGGCGGGACACCATATATTTT.